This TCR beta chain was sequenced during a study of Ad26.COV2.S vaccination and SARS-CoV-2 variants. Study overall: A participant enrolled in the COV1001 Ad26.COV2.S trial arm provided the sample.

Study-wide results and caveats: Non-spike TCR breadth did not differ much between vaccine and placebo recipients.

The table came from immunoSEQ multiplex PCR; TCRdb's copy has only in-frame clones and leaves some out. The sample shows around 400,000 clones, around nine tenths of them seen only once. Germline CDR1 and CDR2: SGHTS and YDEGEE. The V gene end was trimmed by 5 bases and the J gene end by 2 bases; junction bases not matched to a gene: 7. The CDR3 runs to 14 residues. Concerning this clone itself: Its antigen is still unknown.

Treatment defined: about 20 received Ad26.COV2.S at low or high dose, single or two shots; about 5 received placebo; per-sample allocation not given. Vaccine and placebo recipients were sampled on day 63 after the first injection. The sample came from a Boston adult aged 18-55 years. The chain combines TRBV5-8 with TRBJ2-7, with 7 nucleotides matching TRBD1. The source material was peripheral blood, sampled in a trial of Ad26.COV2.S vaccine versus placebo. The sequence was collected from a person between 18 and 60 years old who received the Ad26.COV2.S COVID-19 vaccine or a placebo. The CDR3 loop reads CASRHQGVTYEQYF. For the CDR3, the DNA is TGTGCCAGCAGACACCAGGGGGTTACCTACGAGCAGTACTTC.